This TCR beta chain was retrieved from a study of blood T cell repertoires in COVID-19. In regard to this clone: Other nucleotide sequences from this sample produce the same CDR3.

Clones were read by immunoSEQ multiplex PCR, and TCRdb kept only the in-frame ones, dropping some. The sample records 400,000 to 450,000 clones, 70% to 90% being singletons. J lost 0 bases, V lost 5 bases, and 1 base had no gene match. Germline lookup yields CDR1 SGHVS and CDR2 FQNEAQ. This CDR3 has 15 residues. This chain joins TRBV7-8 and TRBJ2-6; 7 bases agree with TRBD1. Sequenced: peripheral blood. This TCR was recovered from a man between 18 and 29 years old with COVID-19, enrolled during active disease. Here the CDR3 reads CASSPGGSGANVLTF. CDR3 sequence (DNA): TGTGCCAGCAGCCCAGGGGGCTCTGGGGCCAACGTCCTGACTTTC.